The next 29 T cell receptor beta chains were all read from a single sample in a study of shared clonotypes between healthy human individuals. The method was immunoSEQ multiplex PCR; TCRdb's version includes in-frame clones alone and lacks a portion of them. Among roughly 2.2 million clones listed, 85% to 95% were seen once. Sequences were obtained from naive CD4+ T cells from PBMCs. Stated subset: CD45RA+ positively selected. These receptors were taken from a man aged 18 to 35 in good health. Some clones in this sample may be carry-over from other donors' samples.

The V and J genes are TRBV5-8 and TRBJ2-7; TRBD1 matches at 12 bases. CDR3 length equals 18 residues. Per the germline V gene, CDR1 is SGHTS and CDR2 is YDEGEE. Losses at the gene ends were 9 bases for V and 3 bases for J; bases not matched to a gene: 19. CDR3 bases: TGTGCCACTAACAGGGGACAGGGGGCCCTCATAAGTCTCTACGAGCAGTACTTC. Protein sequence: CATNRGQGALISLYEQYF.

The gene calls are TRBV5-1 and TRBJ2-1; possibly TRBD1 or TRBD2 for D (6 bases each). Between the trimmed V and J ends, which lost 4 bases and 2 bases, there was a span of 13 bases. Germline V gene sequence: CDR1 SGHRS, CDR2 YFSETQ. The CDR3 consists of 15 residues. CDR3 nucleotide sequence: TGCGCCAGCAGCCGCGGCCGGGGGCCCTACAATGAGCAGTTCTTC. Encoded protein: CASSRGRGPYNEQFF. The variable domain in full, with the rest retrieved from reference TRBV5-1 and TRBJ2-1, is KAGVTQTPRYLIKTRGQQVTLSCSPISGHRSVSWYQQTPGQGLQFLFEYFSETQRNKGNFPGRFSGRQFSNSRSEMNVSTLELGDSALYLCASSRGRGPYNEQFFGPGTRLTVL.

CDR3 coding DNA: TGTGCCAGTAGTCCCTTGAACAGGAGGAACGAGCAGTTCTTC. Its translation: CASSPLNRRNEQFF. This chain links TRBV19 with TRBJ2-1, with D perhaps being TRBD1 or TRBD2 (5 bases each). The CDR3 is made up of 14 amino acids. V lost 5 bases to trimming and J lost 10 bases, with 18 bases between them. Germline CDR1 and CDR2: LNHDA and SQIVND (reference sequence).

The CDR3 protein is CASSFGGRAYNEQFF. The CDR3 DNA is TGTGCCAGCAGCTTCGGCGGGAGGGCGTACAATGAGCAGTTCTTC. The chain carries TRBV7-3 and TRBJ2-1; 9 bases fit TRBD2. Unmatched junction bases numbered 4, after V lost 3 bases and J lost 4 bases. CDR3 size: 15 residues. CDR1 is SGHTA, CDR2 FQGTGA, per germline. Using reference TRBV7-3 and TRBJ2-1 for the parts outside the CDR3, the full variable domain is GAGVSQTPSNKVTEKGKYVELRCDPISGHTALYWYRQSLGQGPEFLIYFQGTGAADDSGLPNDRFFAVRPEGSVSTLKIQRTERGDSAVYLCASSFGGRAYNEQFFGPGTRLTVL.

The rearrangement uses TRBV5-1 and TRBJ1-2; D not certain. The germline V and J ends were trimmed by 0 bases and 4 bases, with 13 bases remaining between them. CDR1 is SGHRS and CDR2 is YFSETQ in the germline V gene. This CDR3 contains 15 residues. CDR3 in DNA: TGCGCCAGCAGCTTGGCCTTAAGGGATGGCTATGGCTACACCTTC. Protein: CASSLALRDGYGYTF.

To note about this clone: Other nucleotide sequences in the sample specify the same CDR3. This chain joins TRBV5-3 and TRBJ2-7, with no clear D. TRBV5-3 is assigned to the ORF class and has an uncertain function. The V and J ends lost 1 base and 2 bases respectively, with 13 bases between them. This CDR3 has 15 amino acids. Here the CDR3 reads CARSLWQGLPYEQYF. The CDR3 DNA follows: TGTGCCAGAAGCTTGTGGCAAGGGCTCCCCTACGAGCAGTACTTC.

This chain links TRBV10-3 with TRBJ1-3; D remains ambiguous. Germline CDR1 is ENHRY and CDR2 is SYGVKD. There are 16 residues in the CDR3. Trimming cost V 8 bases and J 4 bases, with 21 bases left between them. The CDR3 reads CAIRHIQETPGNTIYF. As DNA, the CDR3 is TGTGCCATCCGACACATCCAGGAAACCCCAGGAAACACCATATATTTT.

This clone was counted once. The gene calls are TRBV4-1 and TRBJ2-1; possibly TRBD2 for D (5 bases). The germline V gene encodes CDR1 MGHRA and CDR2 YSYEKL. V was clipped by 4 bases and J by 1 base, with 20 bases between them. This CDR3 has 18 amino acids. CDR3 in amino acids: CASSRNTAGSGSYNEQFF. In DNA form, the CDR3 reads TGCGCCAGCAGCCGTAACACTGCTGGGTCGGGGTCCTACAATGAGCAGTTCTTC.

In its sample, this clone was seen once. The J gene is TRBJ2-1, the V gene TRBV28; TRBD2 is a possible D gene (5 bases). Germline assignment: CDR1 MDHEN and CDR2 SYDVKM. The V and J ends lost 5 bases and 9 bases respectively, with 11 bases between them. This CDR3 has 12 residues. The CDR3 bases are TGTGCCAGCAGTCGGGTGGCGGGTGAGCAGTTCTTC. Its protein is CASSRVAGEQFF.

This clone is a singleton in its sample. This rearrangement joins TRBV29-1 to TRBJ2-5; D is perhaps TRBD1 or TRBD2 (5 bases each). The V and J ends lost 1 base and 5 bases respectively, with 14 bases between them. The CDR3 spans 14 residues. The germline V gene has CDR1 SQVTM and CDR2 ANQGSEA. The CDR3 DNA is TGCAGCGTTGAAGGTGCAATCTGGGGGGAGACCCAGTACTTC. As protein: CSVEGAIWGETQYF.

The rearrangement uses TRBV2 and TRBJ2-1; D is undetermined. Trimming pared 1 base from V and 0 bases from J, leaving 7 bases between. The CDR3 runs 15 residues. Germline V CDR1 and CDR2: SNHLY, FYNNEI. CDR3 nucleotides: TGTGCCAGCAGTGAAGAGAGAAGCTCCTACAATGAGCAGTTCTTC. Its translation is CASSEERSSYNEQFF. Full variable domain (rest looked up from reference TRBV2 and TRBJ2-1): EPEVTQTPSHQVTQMGQEVILRCVPISNHLYFYWYRQILGQKVEFLVSFYNNEISEKSEIFDDQFSVERPDGSNFTLKIRSTKLEDSAMYFCASSEERSSYNEQFFGPGTRLTVL.

On this clone: The same CDR3 also results from other DNA sequences found in this sample. The chain employs TRBV10-3 and TRBJ1-1; D gene ambiguous. The CDR3 extends over 11 amino acids. V gave up 2 bases and J gave up 6 bases, with 4 bases separating them. The germline CDR1 and CDR2 sequences are ENHRY and SYGVKD. The CDR3 nucleotides read TGTGCCATCAGTGAGGGGCCTGAAGCTTTCTTT. Amino acid sequence: CAISEGPEAFF.

The chain is built from TRBV7-9 and TRBJ1-4, with 7 bases aligning to TRBD1. The CDR3 runs 15 residues. V shed 6 bases and J 8 bases; nucleotides not matched to a gene: 12. Germline assignment: CDR1 SEHNR and CDR2 FQNEAQ (reference sequence). The CDR3 DNA reads TGTGCCAGCAGTCGCTCGACAGGGCAAGGAGAAAAACTGTTTTTT. Translation gives CASSRSTGQGEKLFF.

V and J are TRBV9 and TRBJ2-1, with 12 nucleotides matching TRBD2. V gave up 5 bases and J gave up 0 bases; unmatched junction bases: 3. Germline loops: CDR1 SGDLS, CDR2 YYNGEE. This CDR3 comprises 16 residues. CDR3 nucleotide sequence: TGTGCCAGCAGTGAGACTAGCGGGAGCTCCTACAATGAGCAGTTCTTC. Amino acids: CASSETSGSSYNEQFF.

The table lists this clone with a count of one. V gene TRBV9 combines with J gene TRBJ2-3, with D maybe TRBD2 (6 bases). Per the germline V gene, CDR1 is SGDLS and CDR2 is YYNGEE. CDR3 length: 15 amino acids. The ends were cut back, 0 bases at V and 1 base at J, with 9 bases in the middle. CDR3 residues: CASSVDKRGTDTQYF. CDR3 DNA: TGTGCCAGCAGCGTAGATAAGCGGGGCACAGATACGCAGTATTTT.

This rearrangement joins TRBV4-1 to TRBJ2-4; D not certain. This CDR3 spans 15 amino acids. The V end was cut by 6 bases, the J end by 0 bases, with 12 bases between. Germline CDR1 and CDR2: MGHRA and YSYEKL. In nucleotides, the CDR3 is TGCGCCAGCAGACGAGCATCACTAGCCAAAAACATTCAGTACTTC. The encoded protein is CASRRASLAKNIQYF.

The chain is built from TRBV2 and TRBJ2-3; D is undetermined. The CDR3 loop spans 13 amino acids. Trimming took off 5 bases at V and 6 bases at J, with 12 bases between the two ends. Germline lookup yields CDR1 SNHLY and CDR2 FYNNEI. The CDR3, as DNA: TGTGCCAGCAGTCCCTTTGTCGGGGATACGCAGTATTTT. As protein: CASSPFVGDTQYF.

This chain uses TRBV28 with TRBJ2-7; 7 bases line up with TRBD1. V lost 2 bases, J lost 0 bases, and 4 bases stayed unmatched. Germline V CDR1 and CDR2: MDHEN, SYDVKM. The CDR3 contains 15 residues. CDR3 coding DNA: TGTGCCAGCAGTTTAATTGACAGGGACTCCTACGAGCAGTACTTC. Translated, it gives CASSLIDRDSYEQYF. Full variable domain (outside the CDR3, taken from reference TRBV28 and TRBJ2-7): DVKVTQSSRYLVKRTGEKVFLECVQDMDHENMFWYRQDPGLGLRLIYFSYDVKMKEKGDIPEGYSVSREKKERFSLILESASTNQTSMYLCASSLIDRDSYEQYFGPGTRLTVT.

The gene calls are TRBV27 and TRBJ2-1; 10 nucleotides line up with TRBD1. CDR1 MNHEY and CDR2 SMNVEV come from the germline V gene (reference sequence). This CDR3 contains 21 residues. J gave up 2 bases and V 0 bases, and 16 bases lay outside the gene matches. The CDR3 DNA sequence: TGTGCCAGCAGTTTATCGTTCCGGGACAGGGGTCCAAGAATCCCCTACAATGAGCAGTTCTTC. This codes for CASSLSFRDRGPRIPYNEQFF.

The rearrangement uses TRBV7-8 and TRBJ2-1; D gene uncertain. Germline loops: CDR1 SGHVS, CDR2 FQNEAQ. Trimming left V 5 bases short and J 9 bases short, with 8 bases between. The CDR3 is 11 residues long. This chain's CDR3 is CASSLKGEQFF. CDR3 nucleotides: TGTGCCAGCAGCCTTAAGGGTGAGCAGTTCTTC.

In the case of this clone: At the DNA level, this CDR3 is encoded by other sequences in the same sample as well. The chain employs TRBV7-9 and TRBJ2-5; D ambiguous. Germline V gene lookup returns CDR1 SEHNR and CDR2 FQNEAQ (reference sequence). Trimming cost V 3 bases and J 5 bases, with 4 bases left between them. CDR3 length: 11 residues. Here the CDR3 reads CASSFKETQYF. The CDR3, as DNA: TGTGCCAGCAGCTTTAAGGAGACCCAGTACTTC.

The chain combines TRBV6-5 with TRBJ1-4; tentative D call: TRBD1 (5 bases). Per the germline V gene, CDR1 is MNHEY and CDR2 is SVGAGI. The CDR3 consists of 14 residues. The germline V and J ends were trimmed by 5 bases and 8 bases, with 15 bases remaining between them. CDR3 sequence reads: CASSPTRGREKLFF. The CDR3 nucleotides are TGTGCCAGCAGTCCGACCCGGGGGAGAGAAAAACTGTTTTTT.

The chain recombines TRBV4-2 with TRBJ2-2; TRBD2 matches at 7 bases. The CDR3 length is 16 residues. The J segment lost 6 bases and the V segment lost 1 base, leaving 8 bases of the junction unmatched. Germline CDR1 LGHNA, CDR2 YNFKEQ. Here the CDR3 DNA reads TGTGCCAGCAGCCAAGCGGCGGGAGACTCGGCCGGGGAGCTGTTTTTT. Its translation: CASSQAAGDSAGELFF.

The rearrangement joins TRBV28 to TRBJ2-1; 9 bases align to TRBD2. The length of the CDR3 is 15 residues. The V gene's germline CDR1 is MDHEN and CDR2 SYDVKM. Unmatched junction bases numbered 5, after V lost 2 bases and J lost 6 bases. The CDR3 region has the DNA TGTGCCAGCAGTTTACTGCGGGAGGGCCGCAATGAGCAGTTCTTC. Protein sequence: CASSLLREGRNEQFF.

V and J are TRBV5-1 and TRBJ2-2; D perhaps matches TRBD2 (5 bases). CDR3 length: 19 amino acids. Per the germline V gene, CDR1 is SGHRS and CDR2 is YFSETQ. The V end was cut by 4 bases, the J end by 1 base, with 23 bases between. This CDR3 is CASSPWGSASEVNTGELFF. CDR3 sequence (DNA): TGCGCCAGCAGCCCCTGGGGTAGCGCCTCAGAAGTGAACACCGGGGAGCTGTTTTTT. The full variable domain, in which reference TRBV5-1 and TRBJ2-2 provide the parts outside the CDR3, is KAGVTQTPRYLIKTRGQQVTLSCSPISGHRSVSWYQQTPGQGLQFLFEYFSETQRNKGNFPGRFSGRQFSNSRSEMNVSTLELGDSALYLCASSPWGSASEVNTGELFFGEGSRLTVL.

This chain joins TRBV29-1 and TRBJ1-2; no firm D call. Trimming removed 7 bases from V and 4 bases from J, with 10 bases in between. In germline, CDR1 is SQVTM, CDR2 ANQGSEA. CDR3 length equals 11 residues. CDR3 region: CSALKGYGYTF. The CDR3 DNA is TGCAGCGCCCTGAAAGGCTATGGCTACACCTTC.

The chain joins TRBV5-1 to TRBJ2-2, with a tentative D call TRBD2 (5 bases). This CDR3 spans 15 amino acids. Germline assignment: CDR1 SGHRS and CDR2 YFSETQ. The ends were cut back, 5 bases at V and 3 bases at J, with 14 bases in the middle. The DNA of the CDR3 is TGCGCCAGCAGTCTCGGGGTGTTAGACACCGGGGAGCTGTTTTTT. Residues: CASSLGVLDTGELFF.

V is TRBV5-1 and J is TRBJ2-1; 10 bases map to TRBD2. With V trimmed by 7 bases and J by 10 bases, 11 bases remained unmatched. Germline V gives CDR1 SGHRS, CDR2 YFSETQ. This CDR3 has 14 amino acids. The CDR3: CASLLAGAEGEQFF. CDR3 bases: TGCGCCAGCCTCCTAGCGGGGGCCGAGGGGGAGCAGTTCTTC.

This clone has a handful of counts. The chain links TRBV29-1 to TRBJ1-1; D unresolved. Trimming removed 6 bases at V and 0 bases at J, with 11 bases between. The CDR3 sequence is 13 residues long. Germline V gene sequence: CDR1 SQVTM, CDR2 ANQGSEA. CDR3 sequence (DNA): TGCAGCGTACATGGAAACATGAACACTGAAGCTTTCTTT. This codes for CSVHGNMNTEAFF.